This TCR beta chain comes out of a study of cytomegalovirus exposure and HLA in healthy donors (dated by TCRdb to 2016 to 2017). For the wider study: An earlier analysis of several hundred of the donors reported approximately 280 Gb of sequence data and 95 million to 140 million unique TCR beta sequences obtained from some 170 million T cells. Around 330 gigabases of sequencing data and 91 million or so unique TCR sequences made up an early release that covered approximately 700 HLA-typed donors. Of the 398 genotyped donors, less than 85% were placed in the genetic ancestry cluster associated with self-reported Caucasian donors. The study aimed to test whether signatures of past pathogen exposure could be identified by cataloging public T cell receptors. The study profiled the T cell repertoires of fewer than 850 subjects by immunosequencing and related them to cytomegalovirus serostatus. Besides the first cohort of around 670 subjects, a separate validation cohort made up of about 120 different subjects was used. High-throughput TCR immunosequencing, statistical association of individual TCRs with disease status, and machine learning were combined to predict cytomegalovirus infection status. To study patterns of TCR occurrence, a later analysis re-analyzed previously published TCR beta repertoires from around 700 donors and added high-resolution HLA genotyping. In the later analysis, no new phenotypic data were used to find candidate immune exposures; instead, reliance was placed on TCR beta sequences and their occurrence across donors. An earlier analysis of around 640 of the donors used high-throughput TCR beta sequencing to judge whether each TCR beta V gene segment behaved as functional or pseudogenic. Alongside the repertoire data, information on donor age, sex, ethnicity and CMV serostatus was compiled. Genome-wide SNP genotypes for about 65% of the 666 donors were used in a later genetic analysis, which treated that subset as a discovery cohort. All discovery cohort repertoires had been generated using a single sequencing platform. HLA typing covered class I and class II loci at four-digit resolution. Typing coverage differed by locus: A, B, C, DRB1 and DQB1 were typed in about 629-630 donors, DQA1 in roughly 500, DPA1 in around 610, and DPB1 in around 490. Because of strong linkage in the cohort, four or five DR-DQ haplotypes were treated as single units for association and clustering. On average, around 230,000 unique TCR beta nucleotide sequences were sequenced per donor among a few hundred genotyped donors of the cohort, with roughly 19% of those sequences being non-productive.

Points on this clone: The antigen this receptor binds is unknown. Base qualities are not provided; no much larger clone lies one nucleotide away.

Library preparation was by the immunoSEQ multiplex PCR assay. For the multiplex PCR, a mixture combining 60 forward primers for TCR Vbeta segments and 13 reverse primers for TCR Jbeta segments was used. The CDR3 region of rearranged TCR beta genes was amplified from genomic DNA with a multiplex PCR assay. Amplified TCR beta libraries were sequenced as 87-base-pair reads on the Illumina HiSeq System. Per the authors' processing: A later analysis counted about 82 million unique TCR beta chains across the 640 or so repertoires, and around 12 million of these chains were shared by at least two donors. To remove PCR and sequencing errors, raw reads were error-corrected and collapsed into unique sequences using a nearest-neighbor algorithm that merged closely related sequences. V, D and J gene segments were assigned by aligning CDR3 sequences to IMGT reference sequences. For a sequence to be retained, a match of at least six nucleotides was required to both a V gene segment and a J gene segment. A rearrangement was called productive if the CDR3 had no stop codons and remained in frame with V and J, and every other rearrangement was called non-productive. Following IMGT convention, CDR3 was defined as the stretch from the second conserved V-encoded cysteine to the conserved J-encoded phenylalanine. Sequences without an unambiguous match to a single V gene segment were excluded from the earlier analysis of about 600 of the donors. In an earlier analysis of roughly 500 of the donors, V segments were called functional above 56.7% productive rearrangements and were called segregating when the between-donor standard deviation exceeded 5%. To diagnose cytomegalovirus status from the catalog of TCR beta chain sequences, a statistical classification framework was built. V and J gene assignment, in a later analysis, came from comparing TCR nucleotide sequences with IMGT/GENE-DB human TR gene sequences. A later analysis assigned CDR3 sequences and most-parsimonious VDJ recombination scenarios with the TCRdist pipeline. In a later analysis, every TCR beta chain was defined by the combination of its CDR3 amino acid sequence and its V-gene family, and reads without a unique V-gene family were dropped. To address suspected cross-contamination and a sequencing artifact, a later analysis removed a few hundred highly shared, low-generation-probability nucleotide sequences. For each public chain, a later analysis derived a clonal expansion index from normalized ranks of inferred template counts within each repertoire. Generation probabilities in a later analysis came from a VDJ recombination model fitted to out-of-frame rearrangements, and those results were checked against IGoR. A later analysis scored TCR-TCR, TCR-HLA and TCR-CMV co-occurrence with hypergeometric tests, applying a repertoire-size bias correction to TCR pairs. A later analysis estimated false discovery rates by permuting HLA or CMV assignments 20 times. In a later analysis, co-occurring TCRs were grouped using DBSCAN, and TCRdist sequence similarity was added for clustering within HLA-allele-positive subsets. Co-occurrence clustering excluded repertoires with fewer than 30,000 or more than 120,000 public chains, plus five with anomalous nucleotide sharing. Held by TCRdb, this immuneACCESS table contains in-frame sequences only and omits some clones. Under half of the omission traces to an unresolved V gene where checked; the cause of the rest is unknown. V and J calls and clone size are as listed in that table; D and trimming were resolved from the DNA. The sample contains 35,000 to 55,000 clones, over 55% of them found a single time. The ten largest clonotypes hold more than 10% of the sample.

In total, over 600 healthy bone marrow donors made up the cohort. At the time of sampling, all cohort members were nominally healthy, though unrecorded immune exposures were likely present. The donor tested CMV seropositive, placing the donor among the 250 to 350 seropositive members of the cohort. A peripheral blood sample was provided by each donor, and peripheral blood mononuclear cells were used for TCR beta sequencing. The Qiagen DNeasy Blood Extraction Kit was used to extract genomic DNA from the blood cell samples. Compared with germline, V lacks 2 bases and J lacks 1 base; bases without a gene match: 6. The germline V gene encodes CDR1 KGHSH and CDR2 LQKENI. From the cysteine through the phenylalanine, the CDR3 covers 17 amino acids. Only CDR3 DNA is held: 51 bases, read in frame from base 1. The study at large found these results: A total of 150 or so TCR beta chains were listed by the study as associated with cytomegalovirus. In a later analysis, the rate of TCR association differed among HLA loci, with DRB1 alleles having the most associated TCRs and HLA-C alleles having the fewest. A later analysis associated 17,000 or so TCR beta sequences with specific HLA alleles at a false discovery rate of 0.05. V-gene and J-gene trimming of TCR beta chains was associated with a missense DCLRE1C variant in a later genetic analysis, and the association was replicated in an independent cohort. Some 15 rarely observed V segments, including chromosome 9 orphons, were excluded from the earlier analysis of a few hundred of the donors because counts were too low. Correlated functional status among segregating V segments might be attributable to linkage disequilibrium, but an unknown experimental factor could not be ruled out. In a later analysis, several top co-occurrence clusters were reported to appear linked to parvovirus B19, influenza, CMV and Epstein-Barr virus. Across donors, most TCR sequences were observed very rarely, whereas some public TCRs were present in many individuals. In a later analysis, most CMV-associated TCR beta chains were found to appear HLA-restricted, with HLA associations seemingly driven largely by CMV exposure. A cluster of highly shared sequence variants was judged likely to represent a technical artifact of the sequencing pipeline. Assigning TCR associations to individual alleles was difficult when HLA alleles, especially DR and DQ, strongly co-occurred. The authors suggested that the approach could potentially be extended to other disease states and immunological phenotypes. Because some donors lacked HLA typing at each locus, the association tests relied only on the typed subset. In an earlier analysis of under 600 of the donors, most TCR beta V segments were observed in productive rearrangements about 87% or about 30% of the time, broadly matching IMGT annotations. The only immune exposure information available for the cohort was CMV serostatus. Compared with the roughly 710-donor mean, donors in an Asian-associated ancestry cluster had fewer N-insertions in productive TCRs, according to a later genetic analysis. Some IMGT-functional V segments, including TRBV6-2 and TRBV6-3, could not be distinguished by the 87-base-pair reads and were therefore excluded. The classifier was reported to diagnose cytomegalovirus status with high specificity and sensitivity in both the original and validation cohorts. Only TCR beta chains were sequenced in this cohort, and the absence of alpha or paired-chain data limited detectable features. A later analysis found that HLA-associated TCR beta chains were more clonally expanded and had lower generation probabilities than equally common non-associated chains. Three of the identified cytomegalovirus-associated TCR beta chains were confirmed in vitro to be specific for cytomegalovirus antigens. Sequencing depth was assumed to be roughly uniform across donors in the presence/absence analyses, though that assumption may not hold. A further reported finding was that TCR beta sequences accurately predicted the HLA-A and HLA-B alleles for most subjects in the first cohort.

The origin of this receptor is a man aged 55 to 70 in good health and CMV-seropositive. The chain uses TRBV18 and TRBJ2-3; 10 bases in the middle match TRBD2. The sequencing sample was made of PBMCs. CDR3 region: CASSPVPGLAGTDTQYF. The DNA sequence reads TGTGCCAGCTCACCAGTCCCCGGACTAGCGGGCACAGATACGCAGTATTTT.